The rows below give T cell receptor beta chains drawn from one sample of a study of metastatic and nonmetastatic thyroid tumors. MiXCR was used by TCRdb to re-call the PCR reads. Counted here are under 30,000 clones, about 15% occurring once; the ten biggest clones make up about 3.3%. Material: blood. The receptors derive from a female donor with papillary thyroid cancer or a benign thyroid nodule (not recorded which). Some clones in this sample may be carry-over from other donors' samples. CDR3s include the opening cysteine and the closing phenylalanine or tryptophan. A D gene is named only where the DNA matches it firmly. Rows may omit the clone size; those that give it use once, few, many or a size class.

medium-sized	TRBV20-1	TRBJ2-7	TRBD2	TGCAGTGCCCCCGGGGCATTTCAGCGGGGGTCCTACGAGCAGTACTTC	CSAPGAFQRGSYEQYF
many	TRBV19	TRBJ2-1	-	TGTGCCAGTAGTATAGATCGCAATGAGCAGTTCTTC	CASSIDRNEQFF
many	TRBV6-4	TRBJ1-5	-	TGTGCCAGCAAAGGTTTCACTCAGCCCCAGCATTTT	CASKGFTQPQHF
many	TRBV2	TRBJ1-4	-	TGTGCCAGCAGTGGCGGGGAGGGTATTGAAAAACTGTTTTTT	CASSGGEGIEKLFF
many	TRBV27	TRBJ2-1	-	TGTGCCAGCAGTCCGATTCTAGACAATGAGCAGTTCTTC	CASSPILDNEQFF
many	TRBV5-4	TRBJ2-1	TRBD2	TGTGCCAGCAGCTCCAGCGGGAAGGCCTACAATGAGCAGTTCTTC	CASSSSGKAYNEQFF
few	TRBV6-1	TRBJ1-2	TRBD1	TGTGCCAACAGTCGACAGGGGGCGTTTGGCTACACCTTC	CANSRQGAFGYTF
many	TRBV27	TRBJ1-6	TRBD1	TGTGCCAGCAGTCTGGACAGGGGGGGTTCACCCCTCCACTTT	CASSLDRGGSPLHF
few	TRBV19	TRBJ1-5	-	TGTGCCAGTAGTATAGGGACGGACATCAATCAGCCCCAGCATTTT	CASSIGTDINQPQHF
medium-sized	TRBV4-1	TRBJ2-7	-	TGCGCCAGCAGCCAAGAGGAAGGAGGGGTATACGAGCAGTACTTC	CASSQEEGGVYEQYF
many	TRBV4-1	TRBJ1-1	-	TGCGCCAGCAGCCAAGGGGGGGGATGGACTGAAGCTTTCTTT	CASSQGGGWTEAFF
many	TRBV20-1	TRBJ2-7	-	TGCAGTGCTAGAGCGGGGGCGCGAAGGAACGAGCAGTACTTC	CSARAGARRNEQYF
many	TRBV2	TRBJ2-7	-	TGTGCCAGCAGAGAGACATACTCCTACGAGCAGTACTTC	CASRETYSYEQYF
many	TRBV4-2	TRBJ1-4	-	TGTGCCAGCAGCCAAGAATCTGACACGTCCGGAAAACTGTTTTTT	CASSQESDTSGKLFF
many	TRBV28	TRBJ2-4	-	TGTGCCAGCAGTTTACGGGCGAGGCAGGGTTTAGCCAAAAACATTCAGTACTTC	CASSLRARQGLAKNIQYF
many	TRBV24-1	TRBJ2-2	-	TGTGCCACCAGTTCCCGGGCCCTCACCGGGGAGCTGTTTTTT	CATSSRALTGELFF
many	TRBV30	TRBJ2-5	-	TGTGCCTGGAGTAAGGAGTGGGGGGCCGAGACCCAGTACTTC	CAWSKEWGAETQYF
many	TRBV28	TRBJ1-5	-	TGTGCCAGCAGTTTGGGGGGGGGAGGCAATCAGCCCCAGCATTTT	CASSLGGGGNQPQHF
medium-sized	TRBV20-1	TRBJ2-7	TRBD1	TGCAGTGCTAGAGAGAGGACAGGGAGCTCCTACGAGCAGTACTTC	CSARERTGSSYEQYF
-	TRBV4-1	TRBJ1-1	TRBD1	TGCGCCAGCAGCCAAGAGTGGACAGGTTCAAACACTGAAGCTTTCTTT	CASSQEWTGSNTEAFF
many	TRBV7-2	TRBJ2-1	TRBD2	TGTGCCAGCACCCCTTCACTAGCGGGAGTCTATGAGCAGTTCTTC	CASTPSLAGVYEQFF
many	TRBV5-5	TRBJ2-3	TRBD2	TGTGCCAGCAGCTTACCTAGCGGGACGAGCACAGATACGCAGTATTTT	CASSLPSGTSTDTQYF
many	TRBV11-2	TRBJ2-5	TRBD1	TGTGCCAGCCGCAGGGGGACAGGGAGGGCAGAGACCCAGTACTTC	CASRRGTGRAETQYF
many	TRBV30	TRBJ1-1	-	TGTGCCTGGAGTGTTCGAGGGGCCCGACGAGGAACTGAAGCTTTCTTT	CAWSVRGARRGTEAFF
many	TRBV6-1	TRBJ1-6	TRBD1	TGTGCCAGCAGCGAGGGGGCCCTGGGGTGGAATTCACCCCTCCACTTT	CASSEGALGWNSPLHF
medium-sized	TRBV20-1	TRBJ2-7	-	TGCAGTGCCCCCCGTCGGGGACTGGGGGCTTACGAGCAGTACTTC	CSAPRRGLGAYEQYF
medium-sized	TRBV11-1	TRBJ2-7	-	TGTGCCAGCAGCTTATCACAGACCCGTTCCTACGAGCAGTACTTC	CASSLSQTRSYEQYF
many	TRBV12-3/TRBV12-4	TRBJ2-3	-	TGTGCCAGCAGTTTGGGTTCCCCGGGCGTCCAGGGTACGCAGTATTTT	CASSLGSPGVQGTQYF
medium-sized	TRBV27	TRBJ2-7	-	TGTGCCAGCAGTTTACGCGGGGACAACGAGCAGTACTTC	CASSLRGDNEQYF
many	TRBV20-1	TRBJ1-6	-	TGCAGTGCTAGAGTGGGGGGCTCCTATAATTCACCCCTCCACTTT	CSARVGGSYNSPLHF
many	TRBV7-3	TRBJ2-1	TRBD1	TGTGCCAGCAGCTTAGACAGGGAAAATGAGCAGTTCTTC	CASSLDRENEQFF
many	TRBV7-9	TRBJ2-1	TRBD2	TGTGCCAGCAGCTTAGCGGTAGCGGGATACAATGAGCAGTTCTTC	CASSLAVAGYNEQFF
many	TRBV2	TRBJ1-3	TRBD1	TGTGCCAGCAGGAGACAGGGACACTACTCTGGAAACACCATATATTTT	CASRRQGHYSGNTIYF